Here is one T cell receptor beta chain with its context. The antigen remains unidentified. With 6 bases removed from V and 5 bases from J, the gap between germline ends came to 17 bases. The germline V gene encodes CDR1 MNHNS and CDR2 SASEGT. CDR3 size: 15 residues. This specimen comes from a study of T cell repertoires in cytomegalovirus infection. Background on the study: Both CMV infection and a matching HLA type were indicated by public TCR beta signatures. Findings of the study overall: What dominated the ex vivo response were HLA-C-restricted CMV-specific TCR beta clonotypes. Using cumulative public TCR beta family frequency, the authors identified those who carried CMV together with the relevant HLA.

TCRdb itself ran the reads through MiXCR, one entry per CDR3 protein. The table records just under 550,000 distinct CDR3 sequences, roughly 29% of them present only once. This rearrangement joins TRBV6-1 to TRBJ2-1, with D perhaps TRBD2 (6 bases). The receptor comes from a human donor in good health (CMV status not recorded). Some clones in this sample may be carry-over from other donors' samples. The sample taken for sequencing was PBMCs. The CDR3 sequence is CASRDSVLADNEQFF. In DNA form, the CDR3 reads TGTGCCAGCAGAGACTCGGTACTAGCCGACAATGAGCAGTTCTTC.